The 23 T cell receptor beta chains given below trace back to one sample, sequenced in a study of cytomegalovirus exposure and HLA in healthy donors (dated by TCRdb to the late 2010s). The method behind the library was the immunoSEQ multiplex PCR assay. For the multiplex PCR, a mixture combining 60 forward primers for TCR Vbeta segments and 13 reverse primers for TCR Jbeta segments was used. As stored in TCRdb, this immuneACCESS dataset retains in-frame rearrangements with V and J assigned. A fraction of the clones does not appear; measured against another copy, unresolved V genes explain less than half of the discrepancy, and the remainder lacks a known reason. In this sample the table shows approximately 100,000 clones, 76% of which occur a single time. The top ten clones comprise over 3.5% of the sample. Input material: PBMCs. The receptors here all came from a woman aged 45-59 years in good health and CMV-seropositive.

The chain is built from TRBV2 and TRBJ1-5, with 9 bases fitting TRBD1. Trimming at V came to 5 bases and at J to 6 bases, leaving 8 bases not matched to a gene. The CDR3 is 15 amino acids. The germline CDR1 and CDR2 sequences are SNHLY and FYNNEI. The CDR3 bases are TGTGCCAGCAGTTCCGGACAGGGGCGGATTCAGCCCCAGCATTTT. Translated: CASSSGQGRIQPQHF.

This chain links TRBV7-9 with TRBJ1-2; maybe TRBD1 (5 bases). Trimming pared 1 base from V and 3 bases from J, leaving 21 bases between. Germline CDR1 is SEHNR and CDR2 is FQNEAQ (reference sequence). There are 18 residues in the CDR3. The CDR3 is CASSLEGSGRLSYYGYTF. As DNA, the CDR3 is TGTGCCAGCAGCTTAGAGGGTTCAGGGCGCCTTTCTTACTATGGCTACACCTTC.

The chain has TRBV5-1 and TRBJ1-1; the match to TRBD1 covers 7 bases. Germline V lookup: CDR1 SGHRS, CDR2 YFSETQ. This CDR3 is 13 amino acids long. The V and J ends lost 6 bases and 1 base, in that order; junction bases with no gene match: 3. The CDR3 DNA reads TGCGCCAGCACACAGGGGCGGAACACTGAAGCTTTCTTT. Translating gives CASTQGRNTEAFF.

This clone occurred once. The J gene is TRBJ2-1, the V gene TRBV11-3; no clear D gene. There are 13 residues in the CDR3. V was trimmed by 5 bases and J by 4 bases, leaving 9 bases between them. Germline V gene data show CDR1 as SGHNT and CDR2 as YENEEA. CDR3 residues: CASSLNAYNEQFF. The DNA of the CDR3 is TGTGCCAGCAGCCTCAATGCGTACAATGAGCAGTTCTTC.

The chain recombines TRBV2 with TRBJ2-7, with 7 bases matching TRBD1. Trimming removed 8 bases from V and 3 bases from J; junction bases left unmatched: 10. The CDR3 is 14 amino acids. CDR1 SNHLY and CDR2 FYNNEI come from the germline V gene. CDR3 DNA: TGTGCCAGCCGTCAACCGGGACAGTACTACGAGCAGTACTTC. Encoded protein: CASRQPGQYYEQYF.

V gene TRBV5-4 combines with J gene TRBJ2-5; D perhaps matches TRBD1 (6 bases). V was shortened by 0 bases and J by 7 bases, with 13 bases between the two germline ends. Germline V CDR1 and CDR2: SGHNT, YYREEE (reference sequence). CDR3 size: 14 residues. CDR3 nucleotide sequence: TGTGCCAGCAGCTTGGTATCAGGGGATGTGACCCAGTACTTC. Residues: CASSLVSGDVTQYF.

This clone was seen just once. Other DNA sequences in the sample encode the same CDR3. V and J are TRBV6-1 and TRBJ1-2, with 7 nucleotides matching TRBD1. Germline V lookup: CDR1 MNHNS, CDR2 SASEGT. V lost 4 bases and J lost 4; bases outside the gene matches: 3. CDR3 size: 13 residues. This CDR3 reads CASSGTGAYGYTF. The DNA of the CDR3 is TGTGCCAGCAGTGGGACAGGCGCCTATGGCTACACCTTC.

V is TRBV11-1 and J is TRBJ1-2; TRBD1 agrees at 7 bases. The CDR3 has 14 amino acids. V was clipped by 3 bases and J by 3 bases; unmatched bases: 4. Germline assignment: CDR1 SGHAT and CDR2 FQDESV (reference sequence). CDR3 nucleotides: TGTGCCAGCAGCTTCCGGGACAGTCACTATGGCTACACCTTC. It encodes CASSFRDSHYGYTF.

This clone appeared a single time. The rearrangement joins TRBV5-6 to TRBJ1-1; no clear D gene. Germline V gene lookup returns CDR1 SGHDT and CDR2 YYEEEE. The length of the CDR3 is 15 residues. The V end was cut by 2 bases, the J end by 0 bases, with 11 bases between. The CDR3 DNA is TGTGCCAGCAGCTTAAGGAGGACGGTGAACACTGAAGCTTTCTTT. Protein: CASSLRRTVNTEAFF.

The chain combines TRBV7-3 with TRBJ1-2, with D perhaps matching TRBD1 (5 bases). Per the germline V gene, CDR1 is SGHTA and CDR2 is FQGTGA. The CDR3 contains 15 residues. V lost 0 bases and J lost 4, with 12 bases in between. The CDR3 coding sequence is TGTGCCAGCAGCTTAACGGGGGGGGATAGCTATGGCTACACCTTC. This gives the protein CASSLTGGDSYGYTF.

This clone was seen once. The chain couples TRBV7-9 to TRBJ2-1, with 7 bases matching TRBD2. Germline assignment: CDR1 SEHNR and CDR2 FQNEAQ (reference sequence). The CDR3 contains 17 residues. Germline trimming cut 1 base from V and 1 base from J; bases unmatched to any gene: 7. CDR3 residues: CASSLGSGGGSYNEQFF. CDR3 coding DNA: TGTGCCAGCAGCTTAGGGTCGGGGGGAGGGTCCTACAATGAGCAGTTCTTC.

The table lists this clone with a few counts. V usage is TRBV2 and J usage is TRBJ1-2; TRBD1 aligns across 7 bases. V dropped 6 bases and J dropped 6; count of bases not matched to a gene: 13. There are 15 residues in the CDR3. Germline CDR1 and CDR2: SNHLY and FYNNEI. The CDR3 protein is CASRPGTASVDGYTF. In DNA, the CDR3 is TGTGCCAGCAGACCCGGGACAGCCTCTGTCGATGGCTACACCTTC.

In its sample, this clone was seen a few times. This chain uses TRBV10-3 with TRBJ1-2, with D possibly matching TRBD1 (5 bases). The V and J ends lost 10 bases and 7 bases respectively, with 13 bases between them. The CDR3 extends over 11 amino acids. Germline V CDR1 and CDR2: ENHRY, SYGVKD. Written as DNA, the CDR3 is TGTGCCACCGGGGGGGGACGTGGCTACACCTTC. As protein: CATGGGRGYTF.

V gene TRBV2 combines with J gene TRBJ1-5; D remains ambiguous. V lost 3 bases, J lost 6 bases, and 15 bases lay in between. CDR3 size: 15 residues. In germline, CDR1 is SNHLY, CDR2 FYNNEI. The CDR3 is CASSDAGVRGQPQHF. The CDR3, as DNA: TGTGCCAGCAGTGATGCCGGGGTTCGCGGTCAGCCCCAGCATTTT.

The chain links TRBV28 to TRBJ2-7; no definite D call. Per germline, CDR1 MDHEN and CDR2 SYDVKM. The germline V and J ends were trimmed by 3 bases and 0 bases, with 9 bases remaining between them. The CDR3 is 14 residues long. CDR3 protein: CASSFGGGSYEQYF. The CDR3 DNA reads TGTGCCAGCAGTTTCGGTGGTGGCTCCTACGAGCAGTACTTC.

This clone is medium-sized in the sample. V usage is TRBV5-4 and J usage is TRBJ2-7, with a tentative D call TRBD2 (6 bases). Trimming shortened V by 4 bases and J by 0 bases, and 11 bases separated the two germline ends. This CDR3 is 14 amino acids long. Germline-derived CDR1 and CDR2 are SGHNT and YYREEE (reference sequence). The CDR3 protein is CASSLWDFSYEQYF. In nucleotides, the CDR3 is TGTGCCAGCAGCCTATGGGACTTCTCCTACGAGCAGTACTTC.

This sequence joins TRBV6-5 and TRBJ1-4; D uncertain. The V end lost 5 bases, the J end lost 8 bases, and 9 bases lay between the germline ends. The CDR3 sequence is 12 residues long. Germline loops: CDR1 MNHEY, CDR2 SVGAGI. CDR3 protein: CASSRGKEKLFF. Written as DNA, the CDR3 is TGTGCCAGCAGTAGAGGGAAGGAAAAACTGTTTTTT.

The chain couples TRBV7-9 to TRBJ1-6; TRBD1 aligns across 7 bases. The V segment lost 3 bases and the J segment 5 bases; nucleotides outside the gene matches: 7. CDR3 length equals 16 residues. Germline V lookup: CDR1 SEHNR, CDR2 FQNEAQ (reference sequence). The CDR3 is CASSFEGARDNSPLHF. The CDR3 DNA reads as TGTGCCAGCAGCTTCGAGGGGGCGCGGGATAATTCACCCCTCCACTTT.

The CDR3 nucleotides are TGTGCCACCTCAACTTTGAACCCTCAGGAACCTAGCACAGATACGCAGTATTTT. Translation gives CATSTLNPQEPSTDTQYF. The gene calls are TRBV10-3 and TRBJ2-3; D gene uncertain. Looked up from germline, CDR1 is ENHRY and CDR2 is SYGVKD. V lost 10 bases, J lost 0 bases, and 26 bases lay in between. This CDR3 is 18 amino acids long.

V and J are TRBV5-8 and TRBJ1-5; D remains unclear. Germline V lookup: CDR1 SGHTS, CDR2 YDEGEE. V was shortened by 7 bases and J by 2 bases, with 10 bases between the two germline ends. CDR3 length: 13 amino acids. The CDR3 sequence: CASRVLGNQPQHF. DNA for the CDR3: TGTGCCAGCCGGGTCCTGGGCAATCAGCCCCAGCATTTT.

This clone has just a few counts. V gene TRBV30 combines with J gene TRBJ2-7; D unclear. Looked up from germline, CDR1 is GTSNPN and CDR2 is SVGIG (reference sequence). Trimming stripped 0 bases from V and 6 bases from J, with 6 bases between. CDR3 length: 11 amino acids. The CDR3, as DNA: TGTGCCTGGAGTGTAACTGCCGAGCAGTACTTC. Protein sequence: CAWSVTAEQYF.

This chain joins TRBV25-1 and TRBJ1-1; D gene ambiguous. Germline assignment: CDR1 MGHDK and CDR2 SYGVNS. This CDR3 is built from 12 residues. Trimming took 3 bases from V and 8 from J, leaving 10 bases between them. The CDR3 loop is CASSDQWAEAFF. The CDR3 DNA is TGTGCCAGCAGTGACCAATGGGCAGAAGCTTTCTTT.

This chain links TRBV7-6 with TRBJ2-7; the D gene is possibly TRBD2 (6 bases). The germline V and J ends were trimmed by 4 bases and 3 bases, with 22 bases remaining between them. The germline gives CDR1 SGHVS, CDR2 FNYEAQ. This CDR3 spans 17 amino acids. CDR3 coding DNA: TGTGCCAGCAGCTCCCGTAGCGGAAGACCTACGAGCTACGAGCAGTACTTC. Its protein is CASSSRSGRPTSYEQYF.